Listed below are T cell receptor beta chains from one sample, sequenced in a study of regulatory T cells in long-lasting Graves disease. TCRdb re-derived calls from the multiplex PCR reads in MiXCR, one entry per CDR3 protein. The sample holds roughly 250,000 distinct CDR3 sequences; approximately 20% are singletons and the top ten take 12% to 15%. The same data also went into a second study, on T cells in Graves' hyperthyroidism and ophthalmopathy.

Material: peripheral blood mononuclear cells (PBMCs), obtained at new diagnosis, from a patient treated with antithyroid drugs. These receptors were taken from a woman aged 25 to 39 with Graves disease. The CDR3 runs from the conserved cysteine through the conserved F or W. A D gene is named only where the DNA matches it firmly. Where a row states a size, it is once, few, many or the class of an expanded clone; other rows omit it.

cdr3_length j_call v_call d_call clone_size cdr3_aa cdr3_nt
17 TRBJ2-3 TRBV27 . many CASSLYQGTGSTDTQYF TGTGCCAGCAGTTTATATCAAGGGACGGGGAGCACAGATACGCAGTATTTT
16 TRBJ1-1 TRBV5-4 . . CASSGTPGHLNTEAFF TGTGCCAGCAGCGGAACCCCGGGACACTTGAACACTGAAGCTTTCTTT
11 TRBJ2-5 TRBV5-1 . many CASSKEETQYF TGCGCCAGCAGCAAAGAAGAGACCCAGTACTTC
12 TRBJ1-2 TRBV20-1 . many CSARTYEGGYTF TGCAGTGCTAGAACCTACGAGGGGGGCTACACCTTC
15 TRBJ1-1 TRBV9 . many CASSPLGGKRSEAFF TGTGCCAGCAGCCCCCTGGGGGGGAAAAGGAGTGAAGCTTTCTTT
15 TRBJ1-6 TRBV4-1 . . CASSQEGRVNSPLHF TGCGCCAGCAGCCAAGAGGGACGGGTGAATTCACCCCTCCACTTT
16 TRBJ2-2 TRBV7-6 TRBD2 many CASSSPVTSGTGELFF TGTGCCAGCAGCTCGCCCGTGACTAGCGGGACCGGGGAGCTGTTTTTT
16 TRBJ2-7 TRBV4-2 . . CASSQPDREGDYEQYF TGTGCCAGCAGCCAACCCGACCGGGAAGGAGACTACGAGCAGTACTTC
15 TRBJ2-3 TRBV12-3/TRBV12-4 TRBD2 many CASIRSGGAGDTQYF TGTGCCAGCATCCGTAGCGGGGGGGCGGGAGATACGCAGTATTTT
18 TRBJ2-5 TRBV12-3/TRBV12-4 TRBD2 . CASSLLGRASGGQETQYF TGTGCCAGCAGTTTGCTGGGTAGGGCTAGCGGGGGCCAAGAGACCCAGTACTTC
13 TRBJ2-3 TRBV29-1 TRBD2 many CSVTSGGTDTQYF TGCAGCGTGACTAGCGGGGGCACAGATACGCAGTATTTT